This TCR beta chain stems from a study of CD8+ T cells in alopecia areata. The sequencing template was cDNA reverse transcribed from extracted RNA. Sequencing used immunoSEQ multiplex PCR; TCRdb keeps in-frame clones, though not all of them. This sample has fewer than 150,000 clones, with over 50% found just once. Germline V gives CDR1 MNHEY, CDR2 SVGAGI. Trimming removed 6 bases at V and 5 bases at J, with 17 bases between. The CDR3 loop spans 14 amino acids. This chain links TRBV6-5 with TRBJ2-7; the D gene is possibly TRBD1 (7 bases). The sequence was collected from a human donor with alopecia areata. Sequenced here: CD4+ T cells sorted from blood, sampled at week 0. This CDR3 reads CASSFRGRKDEQYF. For the CDR3, the DNA is TGTGCCAGCAGCTTCAGGGGGAGGAAGGACGAGCAGTACTTC.